Listed below are T cell receptor beta chains from one sample, sequenced in a study of vaccination and CD4 T cells after COVID-19. The antigens these receptors bind are not known. MiXCR, applied by TCRdb to the PCR reads, yields one record per CDR3 protein. The data hold 2,000 to 3,000 distinct CDR3 sequences, with around two fifths observed a single time. Material for sequencing was CD4+ T cells from blood, cultured in vitro. The receptors were gathered from a human donor in good health. The CDR3 runs from the conserved cysteine through the conserved F or W. Fields, in order: CDR3 protein, CDR3 DNA, clone size, D gene, J gene, V gene. The D gene is left open where the match is weak. Expanded clones get a size class; other rows say once, few or many, or leave the size out.

CDR3 protein: CASIASLPGGELFF
CDR3 DNA: TGTGCCAGCATAGCTAGCCTACCCGGCGGGGAGCTGTTTTTT
clone size: NA
D gene: NA
J gene: TRBJ2-2
V gene: TRBV2

CDR3 protein: CASSLGTEAFF
CDR3 DNA: TGTGCCAGCAGTTTGGGCACTGAAGCTTTCTTT
clone size: NA
D gene: NA
J gene: TRBJ1-1
V gene: TRBV6-2/TRBV6-3

CDR3 protein: CASNRGAAGGRFANEQYF
CDR3 DNA: TGTGCCAGTAACAGGGGGGCAGCGGGAGGACGCTTTGCTAACGAGCAGTACTTC
clone size: NA
D gene: NA
J gene: TRBJ2-7
V gene: TRBV19

CDR3 protein: CASSPTMGQRMNTEAFF
CDR3 DNA: TGTGCCAGCAGCCCGACGATGGGACAGAGGATGAACACTGAAGCTTTCTTT
clone size: few
D gene: TRBD1
J gene: TRBJ1-1
V gene: TRBV7-2

CDR3 protein: CASRTQETQYF
CDR3 DNA: TGTGCCAGCAGGACACAAGAGACCCAGTACTTC
clone size: NA
D gene: NA
J gene: TRBJ2-5
V gene: TRBV7-3

CDR3 protein: CASSLGGQGTTYGYTF
CDR3 DNA: TGTGCCAGCAGCTTAGGAGGACAGGGAACGACGTATGGCTACACCTTC
clone size: large
D gene: TRBD1
J gene: TRBJ1-2
V gene: TRBV11-1

CDR3 protein: CASRNRADSSYEQYF
CDR3 DNA: TGTGCCAGCAGAAACAGGGCCGACAGCTCCTACGAGCAGTACTTC
clone size: large
D gene: NA
J gene: TRBJ2-7
V gene: TRBV27

CDR3 protein: CSARSTPGGSYGYTF
CDR3 DNA: TGCAGTGCTAGGAGCACGCCCGGAGGTAGCTATGGCTACACCTTC
clone size: medium-sized
D gene: NA
J gene: TRBJ1-2
V gene: TRBV20-1

CDR3 protein: CASSQYPQGQETQYF
CDR3 DNA: TGCGCCAGCAGCCAATACCCCCAGGGCCAAGAGACCCAGTACTTC
clone size: NA
D gene: NA
J gene: TRBJ2-5
V gene: TRBV4-1

CDR3 protein: CASGGDRGRKAFF
CDR3 DNA: TGTGCCAGCGGGGGGGACAGGGGGCGAAAAGCTTTCTTT
clone size: NA
D gene: TRBD1
J gene: TRBJ1-1
V gene: TRBV7-9

CDR3 protein: CASGRSLRTGELFF
CDR3 DNA: TGTGCCAGTGGTAGGTCCCTGCGCACCGGGGAGCTGTTTTTT
clone size: NA
D gene: NA
J gene: TRBJ2-2
V gene: TRBV19

CDR3 protein: CASSLTAYGYTF
CDR3 DNA: TGTGCCAGCAGCTTGACAGCCTATGGCTACACCTTC
clone size: NA
D gene: NA
J gene: TRBJ1-2
V gene: TRBV5-4

CDR3 protein: CTAGGAFF
CDR3 DNA: TGCACTGCAGGGGGAGCTTTCTTT
clone size: few
D gene: TRBD1
J gene: TRBJ1-1
V gene: TRBV20-1

CDR3 protein: CASSYRAGIVIVYGYTF
CDR3 DNA: TGTGCCAGCAGTTACCGGGCAGGTATTGTCATTGTCTATGGCTACACCTTC
clone size: NA
D gene: NA
J gene: TRBJ1-2
V gene: TRBV6-2/TRBV6-3

CDR3 protein: CASSLAGAGGGYEQYF
CDR3 DNA: TGTGCCAGCAGCTTAGCTGGGGCAGGGGGCGGTTACGAGCAGTACTTC
clone size: NA
D gene: TRBD1
J gene: TRBJ2-7
V gene: TRBV11-1

CDR3 protein: CASSPDSSSGSTQYF
CDR3 DNA: TGTGCCAGCTCACCGGATTCCTCTAGCGGGTCGACCCAGTACTTC
clone size: NA
D gene: TRBD2
J gene: TRBJ2-5
V gene: TRBV18

CDR3 protein: CASSSGGQNYGYTF
CDR3 DNA: TGTGCCAGCAGCTCCGGGGGACAGAACTATGGCTACACCTTC
clone size: NA
D gene: TRBD1
J gene: TRBJ1-2
V gene: TRBV7-9

CDR3 protein: CASSLSLADTGELFF
CDR3 DNA: TGTGCCAGCAGCTTATCCCTGGCGGACACCGGGGAGCTGTTTTTT
clone size: few
D gene: NA
J gene: TRBJ2-2
V gene: TRBV7-9

CDR3 protein: CSVRPYSAGRQTYNSPLHF
CDR3 DNA: TGCAGTGTCCGTCCGTATTCTGCGGGGCGTCAGACCTATAATTCACCCCTCCACTTT
clone size: few
D gene: NA
J gene: TRBJ1-6
V gene: TRBV20-1

CDR3 protein: CASSSGVDGYTF
CDR3 DNA: TGTGCCAGCAGCTCAGGCGTGGATGGCTACACCTTC
clone size: hyperexpanded
D gene: NA
J gene: TRBJ1-2
V gene: TRBV7-8

CDR3 protein: CSARDLLDGTDTQYF
CDR3 DNA: TGCAGTGCTAGAGATCTCCTGGACGGTACAGATACGCAGTATTTT
clone size: NA
D gene: NA
J gene: TRBJ2-3
V gene: TRBV20-1